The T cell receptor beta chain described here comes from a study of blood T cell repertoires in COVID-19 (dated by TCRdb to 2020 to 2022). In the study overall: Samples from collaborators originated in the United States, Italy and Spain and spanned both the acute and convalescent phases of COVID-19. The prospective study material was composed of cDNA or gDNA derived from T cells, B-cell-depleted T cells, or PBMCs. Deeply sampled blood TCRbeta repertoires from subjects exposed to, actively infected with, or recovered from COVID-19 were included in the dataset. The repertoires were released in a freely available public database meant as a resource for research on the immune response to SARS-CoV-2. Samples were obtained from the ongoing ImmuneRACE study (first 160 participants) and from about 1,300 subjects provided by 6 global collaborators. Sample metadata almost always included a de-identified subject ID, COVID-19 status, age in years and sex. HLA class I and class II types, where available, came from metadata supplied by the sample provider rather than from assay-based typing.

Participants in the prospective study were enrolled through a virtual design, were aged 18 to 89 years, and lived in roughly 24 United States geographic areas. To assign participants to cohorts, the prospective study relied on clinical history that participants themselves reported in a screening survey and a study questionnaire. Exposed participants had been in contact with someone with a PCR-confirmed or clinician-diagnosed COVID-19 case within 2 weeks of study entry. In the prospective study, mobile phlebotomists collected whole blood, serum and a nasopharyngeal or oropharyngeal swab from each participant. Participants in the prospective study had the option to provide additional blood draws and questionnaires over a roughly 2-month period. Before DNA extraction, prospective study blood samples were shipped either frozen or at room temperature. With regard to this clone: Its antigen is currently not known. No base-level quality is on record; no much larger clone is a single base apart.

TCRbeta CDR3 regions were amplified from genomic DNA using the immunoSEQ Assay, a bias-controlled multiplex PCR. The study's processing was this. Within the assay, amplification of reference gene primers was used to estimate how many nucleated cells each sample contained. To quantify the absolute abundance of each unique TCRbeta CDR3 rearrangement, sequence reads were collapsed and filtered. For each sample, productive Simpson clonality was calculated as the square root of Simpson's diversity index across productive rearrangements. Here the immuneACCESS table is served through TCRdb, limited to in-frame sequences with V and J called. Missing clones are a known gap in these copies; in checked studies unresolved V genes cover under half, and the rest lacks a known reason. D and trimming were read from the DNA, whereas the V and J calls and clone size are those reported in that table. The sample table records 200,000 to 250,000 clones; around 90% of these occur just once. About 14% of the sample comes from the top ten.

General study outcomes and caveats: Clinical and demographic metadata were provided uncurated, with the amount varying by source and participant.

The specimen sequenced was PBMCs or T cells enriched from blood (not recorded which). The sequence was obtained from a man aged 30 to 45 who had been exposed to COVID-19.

The CDR3 corresponds to CASSLVAGGNSPLHF. Here is the DNA: TGTGCCAGCAGTTTGGTCGCAGGGGGGAATTCACCCCTCCACTTT. The chain is assembled from TRBV27 and TRBJ1-6, and 7 junctional nucleotides match TRBD1. CDR1 MNHEY and CDR2 SMNVEV are derived from the germline V gene (reference sequence). There are 15 amino acids in the CDR3, from cysteine to phenylalanine inclusive. Only the CDR3 DNA is retained, 45 bases long and in frame from the first base. At the junction V is shortened by 3 bases and J by 7 bases; bases outside the gene matches: 6.